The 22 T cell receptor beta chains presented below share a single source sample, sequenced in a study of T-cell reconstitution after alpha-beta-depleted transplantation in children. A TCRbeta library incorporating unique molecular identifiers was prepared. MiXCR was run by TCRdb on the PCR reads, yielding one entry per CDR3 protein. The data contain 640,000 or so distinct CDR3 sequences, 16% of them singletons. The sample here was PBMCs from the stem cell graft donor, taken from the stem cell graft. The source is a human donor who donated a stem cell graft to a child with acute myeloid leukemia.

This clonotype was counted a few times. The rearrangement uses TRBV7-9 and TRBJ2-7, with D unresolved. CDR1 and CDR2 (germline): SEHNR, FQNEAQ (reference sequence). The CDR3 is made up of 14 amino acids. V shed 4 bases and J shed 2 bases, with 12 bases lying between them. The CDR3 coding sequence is TGTGCCAGCAGCTCCGTATCCCGGCCCTACGAGCAGTACTTC. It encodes CASSSVSRPYEQYF. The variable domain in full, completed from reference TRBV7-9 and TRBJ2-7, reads DTGVSQNPRHKITKRGQNVTFRCDPISEHNRLYWYRQTLGQGPEFLTYFQNEAQLEKSRLLSDRFSAERPKGSFSTLEIQRTEQGDSAMYLCASSSVSRPYEQYFGPGTRLTVT.

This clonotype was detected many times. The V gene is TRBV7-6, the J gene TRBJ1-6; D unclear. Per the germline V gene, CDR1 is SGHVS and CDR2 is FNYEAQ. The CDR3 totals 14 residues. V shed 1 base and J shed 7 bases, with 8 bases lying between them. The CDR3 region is CASSLVLRNSPLHF. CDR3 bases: TGTGCCAGCAGCTTAGTTCTCAGGAATTCACCCCTCCACTTT. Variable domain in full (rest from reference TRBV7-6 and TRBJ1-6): GAGVSQSPRYKVTKRGQDVALRCDPISGHVSLYWYRQALGQGPEFLTYFNYEAQQDKSGLPNDRFSAERPEGSISTLTIQRTEQRDSAMYRCASSLVLRNSPLHFGNGTRLTVT.

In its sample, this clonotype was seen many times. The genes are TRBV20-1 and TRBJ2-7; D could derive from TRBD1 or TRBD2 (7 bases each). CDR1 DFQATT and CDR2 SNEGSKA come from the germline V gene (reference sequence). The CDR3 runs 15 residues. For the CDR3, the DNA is TGCAGCAAGTATAGGGGGCGCGGGGGCGCCTACGAGCAGTACGTC. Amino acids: CSKYRGRGGAYEQYV.

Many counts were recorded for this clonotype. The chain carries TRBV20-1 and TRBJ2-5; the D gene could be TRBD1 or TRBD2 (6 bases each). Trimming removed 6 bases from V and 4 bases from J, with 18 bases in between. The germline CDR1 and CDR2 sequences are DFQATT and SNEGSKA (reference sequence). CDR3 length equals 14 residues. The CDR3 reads CSAESGQGRETQYF. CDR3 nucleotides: TGCAGTGCCGAGAGCGGGCAGGGGAGAGAGACCCAGTACTTC.

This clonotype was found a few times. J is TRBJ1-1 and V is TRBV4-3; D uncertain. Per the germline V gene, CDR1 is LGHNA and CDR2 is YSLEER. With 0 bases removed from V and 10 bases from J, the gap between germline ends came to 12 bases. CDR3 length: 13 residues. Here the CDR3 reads CASSQDQEESAFF. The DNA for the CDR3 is TGCGCCAGCAGCCAAGATCAGGAGGAGTCAGCTTTCTTT.

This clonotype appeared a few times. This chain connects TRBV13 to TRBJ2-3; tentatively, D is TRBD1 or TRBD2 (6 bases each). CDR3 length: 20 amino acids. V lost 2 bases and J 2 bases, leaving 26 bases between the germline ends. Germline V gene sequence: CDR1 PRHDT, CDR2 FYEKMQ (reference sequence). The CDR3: CASSLTPPESTGTYTDTQYF. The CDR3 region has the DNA TGTGCCAGCAGCTTAACCCCCCCGGAGAGTACAGGGACTTACACAGATACGCAGTATTTT. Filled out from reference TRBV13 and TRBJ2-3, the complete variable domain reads AAGVIQSPRHLIKEKRETATLKCYPIPRHDTVYWYQQGPGQDPQFLISFYEKMQSDKGSIPDRFSAQQFSDYHSELNMSSLELGDSALYFCASSLTPPESTGTYTDTQYFGPGTRLTVL.

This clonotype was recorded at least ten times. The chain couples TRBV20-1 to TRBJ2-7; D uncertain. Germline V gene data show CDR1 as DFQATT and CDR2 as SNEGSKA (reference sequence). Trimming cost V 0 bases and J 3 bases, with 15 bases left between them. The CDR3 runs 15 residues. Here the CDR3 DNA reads TGCAGTGCTAGAGATGATATCCGGCCAAGCTACGAGCAGTACTTC. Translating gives CSARDDIRPSYEQYF.

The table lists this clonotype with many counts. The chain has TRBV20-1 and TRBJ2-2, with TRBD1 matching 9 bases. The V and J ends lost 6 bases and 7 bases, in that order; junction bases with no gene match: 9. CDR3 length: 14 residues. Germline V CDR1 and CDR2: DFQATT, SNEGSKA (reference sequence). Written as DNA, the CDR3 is TGCAGTGCGGTACAGGGGGCGAGGAACGGGGAGCTGTTTTTT. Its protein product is CSAVQGARNGELFF.

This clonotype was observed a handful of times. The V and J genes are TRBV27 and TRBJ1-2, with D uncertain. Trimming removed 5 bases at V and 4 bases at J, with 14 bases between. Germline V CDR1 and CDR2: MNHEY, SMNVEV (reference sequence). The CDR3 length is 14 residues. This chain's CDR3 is CASSPIGSSYGYTF. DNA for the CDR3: TGTGCCAGCAGTCCGATCGGGTCATCCTATGGCTACACCTTC.

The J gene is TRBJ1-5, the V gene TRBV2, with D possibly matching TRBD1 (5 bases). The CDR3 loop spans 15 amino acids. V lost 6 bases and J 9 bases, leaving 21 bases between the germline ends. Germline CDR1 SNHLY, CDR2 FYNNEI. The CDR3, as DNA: TGTGCCAGCAGGGACGATGACAGCCCTTCTCGGCCCCAGCATTTT. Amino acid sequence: CASRDDDSPSRPQHF. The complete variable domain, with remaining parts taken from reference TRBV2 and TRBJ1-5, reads EPEVTQTPSHQVTQMGQEVILRCVPISNHLYFYWYRQILGQKVEFLVSFYNNEISEKSEIFDDQFSVERPDGSNFTLKIRSTKLEDSAMYFCASRDDDSPSRPQHFGDGTRLSIL.

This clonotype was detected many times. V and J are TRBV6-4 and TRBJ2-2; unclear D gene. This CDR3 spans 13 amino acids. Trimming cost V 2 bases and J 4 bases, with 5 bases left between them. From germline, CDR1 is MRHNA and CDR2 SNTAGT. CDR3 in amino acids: CASSDLSTGELFF. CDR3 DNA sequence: TGTGCCAGCAGTGACCTTAGCACCGGGGAGCTGTTTTTT.

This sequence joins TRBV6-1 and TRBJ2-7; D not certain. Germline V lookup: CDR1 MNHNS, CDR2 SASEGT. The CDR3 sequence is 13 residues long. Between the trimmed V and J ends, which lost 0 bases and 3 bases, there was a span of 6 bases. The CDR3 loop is CASSEAALYEQYV. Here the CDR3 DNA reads TGTGCCAGCAGTGAAGCTGCCCTCTACGAGCAGTACGTC.

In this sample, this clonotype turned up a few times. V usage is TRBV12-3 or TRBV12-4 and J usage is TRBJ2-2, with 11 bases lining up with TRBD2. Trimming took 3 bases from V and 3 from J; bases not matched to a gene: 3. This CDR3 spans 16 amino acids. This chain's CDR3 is CASSFGTSGHTGELFF. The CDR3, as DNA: TGTGCCAGCAGTTTTGGGACTAGCGGCCACACCGGGGAGCTGTTTTTT.

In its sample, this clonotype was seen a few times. As DNA, the CDR3 is TGTGCCAGCGCCACAGGGGAGGGCGAAGAGACCCAGTACTTC. Protein sequence: CASATGEGEETQYF. The V call is TRBV2, the J call TRBJ2-5; D tentatively fits TRBD1 or TRBD2 (7 bases each). Germline values: CDR1 SNHLY, CDR2 FYNNEI. The CDR3 sequence is 14 residues long. Trimming shortened V by 8 bases and J by 3 bases, and 16 bases separated the two germline ends.

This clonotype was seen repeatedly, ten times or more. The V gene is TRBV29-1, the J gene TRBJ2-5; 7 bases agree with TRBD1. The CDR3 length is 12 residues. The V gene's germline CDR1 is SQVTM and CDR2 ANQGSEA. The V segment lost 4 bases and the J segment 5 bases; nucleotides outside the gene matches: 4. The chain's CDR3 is CSVGGGRETQYF. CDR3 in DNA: TGCAGCGTTGGAGGGGGCCGGGAGACCCAGTACTTC.

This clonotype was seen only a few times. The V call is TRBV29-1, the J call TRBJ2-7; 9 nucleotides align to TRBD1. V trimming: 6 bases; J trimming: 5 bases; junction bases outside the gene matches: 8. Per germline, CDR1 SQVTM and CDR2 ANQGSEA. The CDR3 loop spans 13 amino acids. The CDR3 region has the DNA TGCAGCGTCGACGACAGGGGGGGAAACGAGCAGTACTTC. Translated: CSVDDRGGNEQYF.

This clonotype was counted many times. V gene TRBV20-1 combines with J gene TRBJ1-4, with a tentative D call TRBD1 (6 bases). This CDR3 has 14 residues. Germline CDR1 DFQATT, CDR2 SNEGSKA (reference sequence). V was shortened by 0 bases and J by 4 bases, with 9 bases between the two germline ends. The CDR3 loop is CSARDYRDNEKLFF. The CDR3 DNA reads TGCAGTGCTAGAGATTACAGGGATAATGAAAAACTGTTTTTT.

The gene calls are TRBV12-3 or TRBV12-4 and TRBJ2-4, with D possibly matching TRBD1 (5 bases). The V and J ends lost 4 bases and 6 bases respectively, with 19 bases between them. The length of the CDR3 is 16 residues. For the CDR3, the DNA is TGTGCCAGCAGTTACCGGGCAGGGAAATCCCCAAACATTCAGTACTTC. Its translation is CASSYRAGKSPNIQYF.

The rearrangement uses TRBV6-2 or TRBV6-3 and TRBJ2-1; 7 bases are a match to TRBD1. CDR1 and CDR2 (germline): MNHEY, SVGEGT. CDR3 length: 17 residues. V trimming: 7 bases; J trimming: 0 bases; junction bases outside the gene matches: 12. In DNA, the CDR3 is TGTGCCAGCACCACAGGGGCAGGTCACCTCTCCTACAATGAGCAGTTCTTC. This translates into CASTTGAGHLSYNEQFF.

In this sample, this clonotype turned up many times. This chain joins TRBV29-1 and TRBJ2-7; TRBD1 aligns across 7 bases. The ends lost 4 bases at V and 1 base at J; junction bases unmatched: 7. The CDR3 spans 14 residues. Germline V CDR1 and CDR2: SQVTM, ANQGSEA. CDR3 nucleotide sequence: TGCAGCGTTGCAGACAGGGTAGCGTCCTACGAGCAGTACTTC. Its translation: CSVADRVASYEQYF.

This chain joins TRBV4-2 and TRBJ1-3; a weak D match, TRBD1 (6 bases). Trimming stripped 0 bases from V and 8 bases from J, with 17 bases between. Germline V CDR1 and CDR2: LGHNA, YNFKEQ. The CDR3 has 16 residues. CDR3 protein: CASSQDEGHPEDTIYF. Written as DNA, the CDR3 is TGTGCCAGCAGCCAAGATGAGGGACACCCGGAAGACACCATATATTTT.

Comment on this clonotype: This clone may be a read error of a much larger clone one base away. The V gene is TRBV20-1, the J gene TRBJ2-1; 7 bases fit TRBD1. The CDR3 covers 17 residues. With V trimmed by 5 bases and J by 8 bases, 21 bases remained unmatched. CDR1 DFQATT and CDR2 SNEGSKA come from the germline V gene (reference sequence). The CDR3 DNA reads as TGCAGTGCTCCTACCCAGGGGGAGAGGAGACCCAACCATGAGCAGTTCTTC. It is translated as CSAPTQGERRPNHEQFF.